This T cell receptor (beta chain) was profiled in a study of PD-1 blockade in mismatch repair-deficient tumors. Germline CDR1 reads LNHDA; CDR2 reads SQIVND (reference sequence). J was trimmed by 2 bases and V by 7 bases; bases with no gene match: 6. The CDR3 contains 15 residues. Some clones are missing from TCRdb's copy, which holds only in-frame ones; the method was immunoSEQ multiplex PCR. This sample carries around 120,000 clones, roughly 90% of them seen once, and the ten largest clones take about 11%. The specimen was peripheral blood, collected 72 weeks after starting pembrolizumab. The clonotype comes from an adult with mismatch repair-deficient cancer. V gene TRBV19 combines with J gene TRBJ1-4; 8 nucleotides align to TRBD1. The CDR3 nucleotides read TGTGCCAGTACTGACAGGGGCATCACTAATGAAAAACTGTTTTTT. Translating it yields CASTDRGITNEKLFF.